One sample yielded the 28 T cell receptor beta chains listed below, sequenced in a study of monozygotic twins with cystic fibrosis. Method: immunoSEQ multiplex PCR; TCRdb's copy keeps in-frame clones and lacks some. Among 30,000 or so clones listed, around 96% were seen once. Sequenced: blood. Receptor source: a girl between 2 and 10 years old with cystic fibrosis.

The chain recombines TRBV7-8 with TRBJ2-5; D uncertain. Germline-derived CDR1 and CDR2 are SGHVS and FQNEAQ. The CDR3 extends over 13 amino acids. The V gene lost 2 bases and the J gene lost 3 bases, with 7 bases spanning the gap. The CDR3: CASSLKREETQYF. The CDR3 DNA is TGTGCCAGCAGCTTAAAAAGGGAAGAGACCCAGTACTTC. Using reference TRBV7-8 and TRBJ2-5 for the parts outside the CDR3, the full variable domain is GAGVSQSPRYKVAKRGQDVALRCDPISGHVSLFWYQQALGQGPEFLTYFQNEAQLDKSGLPSDRFFAERPEGSVSTLKIQRTQQEDSAVYLCASSLKREETQYFGPGTRLLVL.

This sequence joins TRBV9 and TRBJ2-6; 12 positions agree with TRBD1. The germline V gene has CDR1 SGDLS and CDR2 YYNGEE. This CDR3 is built from 18 residues. J was trimmed by 3 bases and V by 3 bases; bases with no gene match: 7. The CDR3 bases are TGTGCCAGCAGCGCCTGGGACAGGGGGCGCAGTGGGGCCAACGTCCTGACTTTC. Encoded protein: CASSAWDRGRSGANVLTF.

The chain is built from TRBV5-1 and TRBJ2-2; D tentatively fits TRBD1 or TRBD2 (5 bases each). Germline loops: CDR1 SGHRS, CDR2 YFSETQ. V lost 4 bases and J 1 base, leaving 14 bases between the germline ends. The CDR3 runs 16 residues. CDR3 nucleotide sequence: TGCGCCAGCAGCGAGGGAGACAGATTGAACACCGGGGAGCTGTTTTTT. Amino acids: CASSEGDRLNTGELFF.

The rearrangement uses TRBV5-1 and TRBJ2-7; perhaps TRBD2 as D (5 bases). Germline V CDR1 and CDR2: SGHRS, YFSETQ. The V end was cut by 0 bases, the J end by 1 base, with 14 bases between. The CDR3 length is 16 residues. CDR3 sequence (DNA): TGCGCCAGCAGCTTGGGAGGGTTGAGGGCGTCCTACGAGCAGTACTTC. Translation: CASSLGGLRASYEQYF.

The CDR3 is CAIRWGDNTAGLGYTF. CDR3 DNA sequence: TGTGCCATCCGTTGGGGGGACAACACCGCGGGACTTGGCTACACCTTC. The chain combines TRBV10-3 with TRBJ1-2; D is perhaps TRBD1 (6 bases). V lost 8 bases to trimming and J lost 7 bases, with 26 bases between them. The CDR3 has 16 residues. The germline gives CDR1 ENHRY, CDR2 SYGVKD.

The chain uses TRBV25-1 and TRBJ1-1; TRBD1 agrees at 9 bases. CDR1 and CDR2 from the germline V gene are MGHDK and SYGVNS. This CDR3 contains 17 residues. The junction had 11 bases not matched to a gene; V was cut back by 3 bases and J by 3 bases. CDR3 loop: CASSDKTGTGIDTEAFF. DNA of the CDR3: TGTGCCAGCAGTGACAAGACCGGGACAGGGATTGACACTGAAGCTTTCTTT.

The V gene is TRBV6-5, the J gene TRBJ2-7; D is possibly TRBD2 (7 bases). The CDR3 spans 14 residues. Per germline, CDR1 MNHEY and CDR2 SVGAGI. V dropped 2 bases and J dropped 4 bases, with 12 bases sitting between them. In nucleotides, the CDR3 is TGTGCCAGCAGTTACAGGGGGAGGGGGTACGAGCAGTACTTC. Encoded protein: CASSYRGRGYEQYF.

This sequence joins TRBV5-1 and TRBJ2-7; 9 nucleotides match TRBD1. The ends lost 2 bases at V and 2 bases at J; junction bases unmatched: 5. Germline assignment: CDR1 SGHRS and CDR2 YFSETQ. The CDR3 extends over 15 amino acids. The chain's CDR3 is CASSFPGQGPYEQYF. CDR3 coding DNA: TGCGCCAGCAGCTTTCCGGGACAGGGCCCCTACGAGCAGTACTTC. The full variable domain, rest sourced from reference TRBV5-1 and TRBJ2-7, is KAGVTQTPRYLIKTRGQQVTLSCSPISGHRSVSWYQQTPGQGLQFLFEYFSETQRNKGNFPGRFSGRQFSNSRSEMNVSTLELGDSALYLCASSFPGQGPYEQYFGPGTRLTVT.

The count of this clone is one. The chain has TRBV19 and TRBJ2-5; 7 nucleotides match TRBD1. The V gene end was trimmed by 4 bases and the J gene end by 5 bases; junction bases not matched to a gene: 7. CDR3 length equals 14 residues. Germline loops: CDR1 LNHDA, CDR2 SQIVND (reference sequence). CDR3 DNA: TGTGCCAGTAGTAACTACAGGGGCGAGGAGACCCAGTACTTC. Its protein is CASSNYRGEETQYF.

This chain links TRBV30 with TRBJ1-2; a possible D gene is TRBD1 (6 bases). The CDR3 contains 13 residues. V lost 1 base to trimming and J lost 4 bases, with 10 bases between them. Per the germline V gene, CDR1 is GTSNPN and CDR2 is SVGIG (reference sequence). CDR3 in amino acids: CAWSGGRGYGYTF. CDR3 nucleotides: TGTGCCTGGAGTGGGGGCAGGGGCTATGGCTACACCTTC. Full variable domain (outside the CDR3, taken from reference TRBV30 and TRBJ1-2): SQTIHQWPATLVQPVGSPLSLECTVEGTSNPNLYWYRQAAGRGLQLLFYSVGIGQISSEVPQNLSASRPQDRQFILSSKKLLLSDSGFYLCAWSGGRGYGYTFGSGTRLTVV.

J is TRBJ1-2 and V is TRBV6-7; a possible D gene is TRBD1 (5 bases). TRBV6-7 falls under the ORF class, with uncertain function. V was shortened by 1 base and J by 1 base, with 13 bases between the two germline ends. The CDR3 covers 16 residues. CDR3 bases: TGTGCCAGCAGTTACTGCAGGGCGACCGTTAACTATGGCTACACCTTC. Translating it yields CASSYCRATVNYGYTF.

This clone was seen only once. This chain uses TRBV30 with TRBJ1-6, with 9 nucleotides matching TRBD1. The CDR3 loop spans 13 amino acids. Germline values: CDR1 GTSNPN, CDR2 SVGIG (reference sequence). The ends lost 2 bases at V and 11 bases at J; junction bases unmatched: 4. The CDR3 DNA sequence: TGTGCCTGGAGTAGACAGGGGGTCCCACCCCTCCACTTT. Translating gives CAWSRQGVPPLHF.

The V gene is TRBV7-6, the J gene TRBJ2-1; D is unresolved. The CDR3 covers 16 residues. From germline, CDR1 is SGHVS and CDR2 FNYEAQ. The germline V and J ends were trimmed by 0 bases and 5 bases, with 14 bases remaining between them. The CDR3 bases are TGTGCCAGCAGCTTAGCAATCCTCTACCCCCACAATGAGCAGTTCTTC. Translating gives CASSLAILYPHNEQFF.

The V call is TRBV5-1, the J call TRBJ1-4; D unclear. The CDR3 runs 15 residues. Germline lookup yields CDR1 SGHRS and CDR2 YFSETQ. V was trimmed by 0 bases and J by 6 bases, leaving 12 bases between them. CDR3 sequence: CASSLVGDSDEKLFF. CDR3 DNA sequence: TGCGCCAGCAGCTTGGTGGGAGATTCGGATGAAAAACTGTTTTTT.

The chain is built from TRBV30 and TRBJ2-1; tentatively, D is TRBD1 or TRBD2 (6 bases each). The CDR3 sequence is 14 residues long. Germline assignment: CDR1 GTSNPN and CDR2 SVGIG (reference sequence). With 3 bases removed from V and 4 bases from J, the gap between germline ends came to 13 bases. CDR3 region: CAWRTGGGYNEQFF. CDR3 sequence (DNA): TGTGCCTGGAGGACAGGTGGAGGGTACAATGAGCAGTTCTTC. Complete variable domain (other parts from reference TRBV30 and TRBJ2-1): SQTIHQWPATLVQPVGSPLSLECTVEGTSNPNLYWYRQAAGRGLQLLFYSVGIGQISSEVPQNLSASRPQDRQFILSSKKLLLSDSGFYLCAWRTGGGYNEQFFGPGTRLTVL.

V is TRBV7-8 and J is TRBJ1-1; no definite D call. CDR1 is SGHVS and CDR2 is FQNEAQ in the germline V gene. The CDR3 is 13 amino acids. V shed 0 bases and J shed 7 bases, with 9 bases lying between them. In DNA form, the CDR3 reads TGTGCCAGCAGCTTAGCAGGGCGGGGTGAAGCTTTCTTT. Residues: CASSLAGRGEAFF.

The CDR3 DNA reads TGTGCCAGCAGTCTACAGCCGAACACTGAAGCTTTCTTT. Its protein is CASSLQPNTEAFF. The J gene is TRBJ1-1, the V gene TRBV2, with D uncertain. Trimming removed 5 bases from V and 1 base from J, with 8 bases in between. This CDR3 is built from 13 residues. Germline values: CDR1 SNHLY, CDR2 FYNNEI.

The chain carries TRBV30 and TRBJ2-7; maybe TRBD2 (5 bases). Per the germline V gene, CDR1 is GTSNPN and CDR2 is SVGIG (reference sequence). Trimming cost V 4 bases and J 3 bases, with 10 bases left between them. The CDR3 loop spans 12 amino acids. CDR3 coding DNA: TGTGCCTGGACGACCGGGATCTACGAGCAGTACTTC. It encodes CAWTTGIYEQYF.

CDR3 loop: CASSPLREVGNQPQHF. CDR3 coding DNA: TGTGCCAGCTCACCCCTGAGGGAAGTGGGCAATCAGCCCCAGCATTTT. The chain employs TRBV18 and TRBJ1-5; D remains ambiguous. V was clipped by 3 bases and J by 2 bases, with 14 bases between them. CDR3 length: 16 residues. The germline CDR1 and CDR2 sequences are KGHSH and LQKENI.

This chain links TRBV6-1 with TRBJ2-5; D is unresolved. This CDR3 spans 10 amino acids. Trimming removed 8 bases at V and 5 bases at J, with 6 bases between. CDR1 is MNHNS, CDR2 SASEGT, per germline. CDR3 DNA sequence: TGTGCCAGCGGAAGGGAGACCCAGTACTTC. Translating gives CASGRETQYF.

CDR3 sequence reads: CASSQDLTATGARGYTF. The CDR3 bases are TGTGCCAGCAGCCAAGATCTTACGGCTACAGGGGCTAGAGGCTACACCTTC. The chain is built from TRBV4-2 and TRBJ1-2; 7 positions agree with TRBD1. CDR1 is LGHNA, CDR2 YNFKEQ, per germline. The CDR3 is 17 amino acids. V lost 0 bases and J lost 8; bases outside the gene matches: 15.

The chain links TRBV27 to TRBJ2-2, with D uncertain. Deletions cut 5 bases from V and 3 bases from J, with 4 bases between. CDR1 MNHEY and CDR2 SMNVEV come from the germline V gene (reference sequence). This CDR3 is built from 12 residues. The DNA of the CDR3 is TGTGCCAGCAGTCCCTACACCGGGGAGCTGTTTTTT. It is translated as CASSPYTGELFF.

This chain joins TRBV5-1 and TRBJ1-1; 10 bases match TRBD1. From germline, CDR1 is SGHRS and CDR2 YFSETQ. J gave up 5 bases and V 2 bases, and 3 bases lay outside the gene matches. This CDR3 is built from 14 residues. The DNA of the CDR3 is TGCGCCAGCAGCTTCGGGACAGGGGATACTGAAGCTTTCTTT. The encoded protein is CASSFGTGDTEAFF.

The gene calls are TRBV2 and TRBJ2-2; tentatively, D is TRBD2 (6 bases). The CDR3 spans 15 residues. CDR1 and CDR2 (germline): SNHLY, FYNNEI. The germline V and J ends were trimmed by 6 bases and 4 bases, with 15 bases remaining between them. The CDR3 coding sequence is TGTGCCAGCAGCGAGGTGCAGGGAGGCACCGGGGAGCTGTTTTTT. It codes for CASSEVQGGTGELFF.

This chain links TRBV28 with TRBJ1-5; D is possibly TRBD1 (5 bases). Germline V gene sequence: CDR1 MDHEN, CDR2 SYDVKM. The CDR3 runs to 14 residues. V was shortened by 5 bases and J by 5 bases, with 13 bases between the two germline ends. Here the CDR3 reads CASSLTGGDQPQHF. The CDR3, as DNA: TGTGCCAGCAGTCTAACAGGTGGCGATCAGCCCCAGCATTTT.

This clone was recorded once. This chain links TRBV6-6 with TRBJ2-6; D gene uncertain. With 1 base removed from V and 0 bases from J, the gap between germline ends came to 7 bases. Germline CDR1 is MNHNY and CDR2 is SVGAGI (reference sequence). The CDR3 loop spans 16 amino acids. The DNA for the CDR3 is TGTGCCAGCAGTTACTTGAGGATCTCTGGGGCCAACGTCCTGACTTTC. Translating it yields CASSYLRISGANVLTF.

The J gene is TRBJ1-1, the V gene TRBV7-9; no reliable D call. Per the germline V gene, CDR1 is SEHNR and CDR2 is FQNEAQ (reference sequence). The V gene lost 2 bases and the J gene lost 5 bases, with 9 bases spanning the gap. The CDR3 totals 13 residues. The CDR3 DNA is TGTGCCAGCAGCTTATTCGCGGATACTGAAGCTTTCTTT. This gives the protein CASSLFADTEAFF. The whole variable domain, filled in from reference TRBV7-9 and TRBJ1-1, reads DTGVSQNPRHKITKRGQNVTFRCDPISEHNRLYWYRQTLGQGPEFLTYFQNEAQLEKSRLLSDRFSAERPKGSFSTLEIQRTEQGDSAMYLCASSLFADTEAFFGQGTRLTVV.

The chain employs TRBV15 and TRBJ2-6; 10 nucleotides agree with TRBD1. The ends lost 4 bases at V and 1 base at J; junction bases unmatched: 4. The V gene's germline CDR1 is LNHNV and CDR2 YYDKDF (reference sequence). CDR3 length equals 17 residues. DNA for the CDR3: TGTGCCACCAGCACACCGGGACAGGGGTCTGGGGCCAACGTCCTGACTTTC. Protein: CATSTPGQGSGANVLTF.